A single sample is the source of the 25 T cell receptor beta chains below, sequenced in a study of T cell repertoires in cytomegalovirus infection. TCRdb called the reads again in MiXCR, with one record for every CDR3 protein. This table has fewer than 550,000 distinct CDR3 sequences, roughly 31% appearing once. Sequencing was carried out using PBMCs. All receptors derive from a human donor in good health (CMV status not recorded). Some clones in this sample may be carry-over from other donors' samples.

This clonotype appeared a few times. V usage is TRBV5-5 and J usage is TRBJ2-1, with 8 bases identical to TRBD1. V dropped 4 bases and J dropped 2; count of bases not matched to a gene: 8. Germline loops: CDR1 SGHKS, CDR2 YYEKEE (reference sequence). This CDR3 comprises 16 residues. The CDR3 protein is CASSALQGVPYNEQFF. The CDR3 DNA follows: TGTGCCAGCAGCGCATTACAGGGGGTACCCTACAATGAGCAGTTCTTC.

This clonotype was seen at least ten times. The V and J genes are TRBV6-6 and TRBJ1-1; a possible D gene is TRBD1 (5 bases). The germline gives CDR1 MNHNY, CDR2 SVGAGI (reference sequence). This CDR3 contains 13 residues. Deletions cut 6 bases from V and 4 bases from J, with 12 bases between. CDR3 sequence (DNA): TGTGCCAGCAGCAGACCGCAGGGCACTGAAGCTTTCTTT. Encoded protein: CASSRPQGTEAFF.

The chain couples TRBV7-9 to TRBJ2-5; D may match TRBD1 or TRBD2 (5 bases each). Per the germline V gene, CDR1 is SEHNR and CDR2 is FQNEAQ (reference sequence). Trimming took 5 bases from V and 9 from J, leaving 13 bases between them. CDR3 size: 12 residues. DNA of the CDR3: TGTGCCAGCAGCGGGACGGGCCCGTCCCAGTACTTC. This gives the protein CASSGTGPSQYF.

There are many counts of this clonotype. The chain combines TRBV19 with TRBJ1-2; possible D gene TRBD1, 5 bases. The CDR3 is 14 amino acids. CDR1 and CDR2 (germline): LNHDA, SQIVND (reference sequence). The V and J ends lost 1 base and 4 bases respectively, with 10 bases between them. CDR3 sequence reads: CASSIVEGSYGYTF. The CDR3 nucleotides read TGTGCCAGTAGTATAGTGGAGGGGAGCTATGGCTACACCTTC.

This clonotype was seen a few times. This chain uses TRBV19 with TRBJ2-1, with D perhaps TRBD1 or TRBD2 (6 bases each). V lost 7 bases and J lost 2, with 18 bases in between. This CDR3 contains 16 residues. Per germline, CDR1 LNHDA and CDR2 SQIVND (reference sequence). This CDR3 reads CASKPGHRGPYNEQFF. The CDR3 DNA reads as TGTGCCAGTAAACCGGGACACCGGGGGCCCTACAATGAGCAGTTCTTC.

A few counts support this clonotype. The chain combines TRBV7-2 with TRBJ1-2; TRBD1 matches at 7 bases. Germline V gene data show CDR1 as SGHTA and CDR2 as FQGNSA. CDR3 size: 14 residues. The V and J ends lost 5 bases and 10 bases, in that order; junction bases with no gene match: 13. The CDR3 spells CASSLTRTGHDYTF. The CDR3 DNA reads as TGTGCCAGCAGCCTAACACGGACAGGCCATGACTACACCTTC.

This clonotype was counted once. This chain links TRBV28 with TRBJ1-1, with TRBD1 matching 7 bases. There are 14 residues in the CDR3. With V trimmed by 5 bases and J by 8 bases, 11 bases remained unmatched. Germline CDR1 is MDHEN and CDR2 is SYDVKM. DNA for the CDR3: TGTGCCAGCAGTGCCCAACGGGACAGCTACGAAGCTTTCTTT. It encodes CASSAQRDSYEAFF.

The V gene is TRBV11-1, the J gene TRBJ1-1; D may be TRBD1 (5 bases). Trimming took off 2 bases at V and 6 bases at J, with 10 bases between the two ends. Germline CDR1 reads SGHAT; CDR2 reads FQDESV (reference sequence). The CDR3 extends over 13 amino acids. This CDR3 reads CASSLSLGPEAFF. The DNA for the CDR3 is TGTGCCAGCAGCTTAAGTCTGGGACCTGAAGCTTTCTTT. The full variable domain, with the rest looked up from reference TRBV11-1 and TRBJ1-1, is EAEVAQSPRYKITEKSQAVAFWCDPISGHATLYWYRQILGQGPELLVQFQDESVVDDSQLPKDRFSAERLKGVDSTLKIQPAELGDSAMYLCASSLSLGPEAFFGQGTRLTVV.

This rearrangement joins TRBV5-6 to TRBJ2-3; D is perhaps TRBD1 (6 bases). Trimming shortened V by 2 bases and J by 4 bases, and 20 bases separated the two germline ends. This CDR3 contains 17 residues. Germline V gene data show CDR1 as SGHDT and CDR2 as YYEEEE. CDR3 sequence reads: CASSFVTGRGAADTQYF. Here the CDR3 DNA reads TGTGCCAGCAGCTTCGTTACAGGCAGGGGTGCGGCAGATACGCAGTATTTT.

The genes are TRBV5-5 and TRBJ1-1; D is unclear. Germline CDR1 reads SGHKS; CDR2 reads YYEKEE (reference sequence). This CDR3 is 16 amino acids long. The V and J ends lost 4 bases and 4 bases respectively, with 20 bases between them. The CDR3 loop is CASSGYPPPSGTEAFF. CDR3 nucleotides: TGTGCCAGCAGCGGCTACCCCCCGCCCTCGGGCACTGAAGCTTTCTTT.

This clonotype was counted many times. The chain combines TRBV10-3 with TRBJ2-5; 12 bases align to TRBD1. Germline trimming cut 2 bases from V and 3 bases from J; bases unmatched to any gene: 1. The CDR3 is 15 residues long. From germline, CDR1 is ENHRY and CDR2 SYGVKD. For the CDR3, the DNA is TGTGCCATCAGTGAGGGGACAGGGGGCGAAGAGACCCAGTACTTC. It specifies CAISEGTGGEETQYF.

In DNA, the CDR3 is TGTGCCAGCAGTCCCGGACAGAACAATGAGCAGTTCTTC. This translates into CASSPGQNNEQFF. The J gene is TRBJ2-1, the V gene TRBV28, with D perhaps TRBD1 (6 bases). The germline V gene encodes CDR1 MDHEN and CDR2 SYDVKM. The CDR3 contains 13 residues. V was cut by 5 bases and J by 5 bases, with 10 bases left in between.

The V gene is TRBV11-1, the J gene TRBJ1-1; D gene ambiguous. The germline V gene has CDR1 SGHAT and CDR2 FQDESV (reference sequence). Trimming stripped 1 base from V and 4 bases from J, with 10 bases between. CDR3 length: 14 amino acids. In DNA, the CDR3 is TGTGCCAGCAGCTTAGGGACTCGGGGCACTGAAGCTTTCTTT. This translates into CASSLGTRGTEAFF.

This clonotype showed up just a few times. The CDR3 DNA is TGTGCCAGCAGCAGGAGAGGACAGGGGCGGTTGGCAGATACGCAGTATTTT. This codes for CASSRRGQGRLADTQYF. The V and J genes are TRBV7-2 and TRBJ2-3, with 9 positions matching TRBD1. The ends lost 5 bases at V and 4 bases at J; junction bases unmatched: 13. Germline V gene data show CDR1 as SGHTA and CDR2 as FQGNSA. This CDR3 spans 17 amino acids.

A note on this clonotype: One end of the junction fails to match germline, which may point to a read error. The genes are TRBV5-4 and TRBJ2-1, with a tentative D call TRBD1 (5 bases). Germline CDR1 is SGHNT and CDR2 is YYREEE (reference sequence). The length of the CDR3 is 13 residues. The CDR3 DNA is TGTGCCAGCAGCGTAGAGACAGTATATGAGCAGTTATTC. Amino acid sequence: CASSVETVYEQLF. Filled out from reference TRBV5-4 and TRBJ2-1, the complete variable domain reads ETGVTQSPTHLIKTRGQQVTLRCSSQSGHNTVSWYQQALGQGPQFIFQYYREEENGRGNFPPRFSGLQFPNYSSELNVNALELDDSALYLCASSVETVYEQLFGPGTRLTVL.

This clonotype was counted only a few times. CDR3 in amino acids: CASRRSQGIGNSPLHF. The DNA of the CDR3 is TGTGCCAGCAGACGATCACAGGGGATAGGGAATTCACCCCTCCACTTT. V and J are TRBV12-3 or TRBV12-4 and TRBJ1-6; 7 bases line up with TRBD1. Unmatched junction bases numbered 12, after V lost 6 bases and J lost 7 bases. The CDR3 totals 16 residues.

The V and J genes are TRBV19 and TRBJ2-1, with 8 positions matching TRBD2. V lost 7 bases, J lost 10 bases, and 12 bases stayed unmatched. The CDR3 consists of 14 residues. CDR1 and CDR2 from the germline V gene are LNHDA and SQIVND (reference sequence). The CDR3 sequence is CASKAGTSGREQFF. DNA for the CDR3: TGTGCCAGTAAGGCCGGGACTAGTGGCCGAGAGCAGTTCTTC.

This clonotype was picked up a small number of times. The rearrangement links TRBV12-3 or TRBV12-4 to TRBJ2-3; tentatively, D is TRBD2 (6 bases). The CDR3 runs to 15 residues. Trimming took off 4 bases at V and 2 bases at J, with 13 bases between the two ends. CDR3 DNA sequence: TGTGCCAGCAGTTCCCAGACTAGTCCCACAGATACGCAGTATTTT. Its protein is CASSSQTSPTDTQYF.

This clonotype was detected ten times or more. This chain joins TRBV7-8 and TRBJ1-2; perhaps TRBD1 as D (5 bases). Trimming pared 5 bases from V and 4 bases from J, leaving 11 bases between. Germline V CDR1 and CDR2: SGHVS, FQNEAQ. The CDR3 has 13 amino acids. CDR3 DNA sequence: TGTGCCAGCAGCCCCGGGGGGAGCTATGGCTACACCTTC. Its protein product is CASSPGGSYGYTF.

The gene calls are TRBV9 and TRBJ2-3; TRBD1 agrees at 8 bases. J was trimmed by 4 bases and V by 3 bases; bases with no gene match: 4. Germline-derived CDR1 and CDR2 are SGDLS and YYNGEE. This CDR3 has 14 amino acids. The CDR3 DNA reads as TGTGCCAGCAGCGGGACAGGGATCGCAGATACGCAGTATTTT. Its translation: CASSGTGIADTQYF.

The gene calls are TRBV6-1 and TRBJ1-2; D uncertain. The CDR3 length is 11 residues. Trimming took 6 bases from V and 8 from J, leaving 10 bases between them. CDR1 MNHNS and CDR2 SASEGT come from the germline V gene. The CDR3 nucleotides are TGTGCCAGCAGGACCAACGGGGGCTACACCTTC. This codes for CASRTNGGYTF.

The chain joins TRBV20-1 to TRBJ1-1; 8 bases are a match to TRBD1. The germline CDR1 and CDR2 sequences are DFQATT and SNEGSKA (reference sequence). The V gene end was trimmed by 1 base and the J gene end by 0 bases; junction bases not matched to a gene: 7. The CDR3 extends over 16 amino acids. CDR3 amino acids: CSARVLTGALNTEAFF. The CDR3 nucleotides read TGCAGTGCTAGAGTTTTGACAGGGGCCCTGAACACTGAAGCTTTCTTT.

The V gene is TRBV7-8, the J gene TRBJ1-2, with unresolved D. V was clipped by 5 bases and J by 2 bases, with 12 bases between them. The V gene's germline CDR1 is SGHVS and CDR2 FQNEAQ. This CDR3 has 14 amino acids. The CDR3: CASSLTATNYGYTF. As DNA, the CDR3 is TGTGCCAGCAGCCTGACCGCCACAAACTATGGCTACACCTTC.

This clonotype appeared a few times. V is TRBV4-1 and J is TRBJ1-6; D unresolved. V lost 4 bases to trimming and J lost 13 bases, with 23 bases between them. Germline V gene lookup returns CDR1 MGHRA and CDR2 YSYEKL. CDR3 length equals 16 residues. In nucleotides, the CDR3 is TGCGCCAGCAGCCCCATCGGTCGAGACCTTTACCCTCCCCTCCACTTT. It translates to CASSPIGRDLYPPLHF.

The table lists this clonotype with a few counts. In nucleotides, the CDR3 is TGTGCCAGCAGCTCAGAATTGGGTAGTGATGGCTACACCTTC. Translation gives CASSSELGSDGYTF. The gene calls are TRBV5-5 and TRBJ1-2; D remains unclear. Germline V gene sequence: CDR1 SGHKS, CDR2 YYEKEE (reference sequence). V lost 3 bases to trimming and J lost 6 bases, with 15 bases between them. The CDR3 totals 14 residues.